A selection of T cell receptor beta chains follows, all from one sample in a study of blood T cell repertoires in COVID-19. Profiling relied on immunoSEQ multiplex PCR, and the TCRdb table lists in-frame clones only, not all of them. The table lists roughly 200,000 clones, 86% of them singletons. Sequenced material: peripheral blood. Receptor source: a woman aged 45-60 years with COVID-19, enrolled during active disease. CDR3s include the opening cysteine and the closing phenylalanine or tryptophan. Rows may omit the clone size; those that give it use once, few, many or a size class.

j_call: TRBJ2-5
v_call: TRBV5-4
clone_size: once
cdr3_aa: CASSLLGDRQQETQYF

j_call: TRBJ1-5
v_call: TRBV19
clone_size: .
cdr3_aa: CASSIDRVLGGNQPQHF

j_call: TRBJ2-7
v_call: TRBV20-1
clone_size: .
cdr3_aa: CSASGQPGADYEQYF

j_call: TRBJ1-2
v_call: TRBV28
clone_size: .
cdr3_aa: CASRPTGTGVAYGYTF

j_call: TRBJ2-1
v_call: TRBV7-8
clone_size: .
cdr3_aa: CASSLMGHEQFF

j_call: TRBJ1-1
v_call: TRBV2
clone_size: .
cdr3_aa: CASSATVHPNTEAFF

j_call: TRBJ1-1
v_call: TRBV5-5
clone_size: .
cdr3_aa: CASSFGTGYGTEAFF

j_call: TRBJ2-3
v_call: TRBV7-8
clone_size: .
cdr3_aa: CASSLARRGLSTDTQYF

j_call: TRBJ1-5
v_call: TRBV6-5
clone_size: .
cdr3_aa: CASSGDRENQPQHF

j_call: TRBJ1-1
v_call: TRBV12-5
clone_size: once
cdr3_aa: CASGLSRQGPTEAFF

j_call: TRBJ1-6
v_call: TRBV6-5
clone_size: .
cdr3_aa: CASRTSIGSLHF

j_call: TRBJ1-5
v_call: TRBV11-3
clone_size: .
cdr3_aa: CARGLDWGCNQPQHF

j_call: TRBJ2-3
v_call: TRBV11-2
clone_size: .
cdr3_aa: CASTGTGLITDTQYF

j_call: TRBJ2-7
v_call: TRBV5-1
clone_size: .
cdr3_aa: CASSLKVGGYEQYF

j_call: TRBJ1-2
v_call: TRBV18
clone_size: .
cdr3_aa: CASSPDRDRYGYTF

j_call: TRBJ1-2
v_call: TRBV14
clone_size: .
cdr3_aa: CASSSSNYGYTF

j_call: TRBJ1-2
v_call: TRBV10-3
clone_size: .
cdr3_aa: CAISPTGESGYTF

j_call: TRBJ2-7
v_call: TRBV6-6
clone_size: .
cdr3_aa: CASSYGTRISYEQYF

j_call: TRBJ1-5
v_call: TRBV28
clone_size: .
cdr3_aa: CASTWTEYSNQPQHF

j_call: TRBJ1-2
v_call: TRBV19
clone_size: .
cdr3_aa: CASRSAGGYTF

j_call: TRBJ2-5
v_call: TRBV3-1/TRBV3-2
clone_size: .
cdr3_aa: CASSQEERPQETQYF

j_call: TRBJ2-3
v_call: TRBV29-1
clone_size: few
cdr3_aa: CSVEGQQLRTDTQYF

j_call: TRBJ1-3
v_call: TRBV9
clone_size: .
cdr3_aa: CASSPYQAYSGNTIYF

j_call: TRBJ1-1
v_call: TRBV6-2/TRBV6-3
clone_size: .
cdr3_aa: CASSNGGGITEAFF

j_call: TRBJ2-2
v_call: TRBV5-1
clone_size: .
cdr3_aa: CASSPTRAPNTGELFF

j_call: TRBJ2-1
v_call: TRBV5-6
clone_size: .
cdr3_aa: CASSLAVYNEQFF

j_call: TRBJ1-3
v_call: TRBV7-2
clone_size: .
cdr3_aa: CASSPDRGAGNTIYF

j_call: TRBJ1-1
v_call: TRBV11-1
clone_size: .
cdr3_aa: CASSRDRDTEAFF

j_call: TRBJ2-1
v_call: TRBV28
clone_size: .
cdr3_aa: CASSSLKTGPFPRGHEQFF

j_call: TRBJ2-5
v_call: TRBV5-1
clone_size: .
cdr3_aa: CASSPGLAAETQYF

j_call: TRBJ2-7
v_call: TRBV10-2
clone_size: .
cdr3_aa: CASGAYEQYF

j_call: TRBJ2-2
v_call: TRBV10-1
clone_size: .
cdr3_aa: CASSDSAPGELFF

j_call: TRBJ2-1
v_call: TRBV19
clone_size: .
cdr3_aa: CASSIRQGAYYNEQFF

j_call: TRBJ2-1
v_call: TRBV14
clone_size: .
cdr3_aa: CASSQGTSGGYNEQFF

j_call: TRBJ1-3
v_call: TRBV5-4
clone_size: .
cdr3_aa: CASSRGHGNTIYF

j_call: TRBJ2-2
v_call: TRBV5-1
clone_size: .
cdr3_aa: CASSLDRGELFF

j_call: TRBJ1-4
v_call: TRBV19
clone_size: .
cdr3_aa: CASRAGDEKLFF

j_call: TRBJ2-7
v_call: TRBV11-3
clone_size: .
cdr3_aa: CASSLDSSYEQYF

j_call: TRBJ1-2
v_call: TRBV7-2
clone_size: few
cdr3_aa: CASSQGQTYGYTF

j_call: TRBJ1-2
v_call: TRBV9
clone_size: .
cdr3_aa: CASSASYGYTF

j_call: TRBJ1-1
v_call: TRBV6-6
clone_size: .
cdr3_aa: CASSLKDRRMNTEAFF

j_call: TRBJ2-2
v_call: TRBV6-5
clone_size: .
cdr3_aa: CASRPNRGAVGELFF

j_call: TRBJ2-1
v_call: TRBV7-2
clone_size: .
cdr3_aa: CASSPRSGLAGGNEQFF

j_call: TRBJ1-6
v_call: TRBV5-5
clone_size: .
cdr3_aa: CASSLQGANSPLHF

j_call: TRBJ2-2
v_call: TRBV28
clone_size: .
cdr3_aa: CASSPLDTGELFF

j_call: TRBJ1-4
v_call: TRBV7-9
clone_size: .
cdr3_aa: CASSLGPRWGSSGGKLFF